The next 24 T cell receptor beta chains were all read from a single sample in a study of cytomegalovirus exposure and HLA in healthy donors. The PCR employed 60 Vbeta primers together with 13 Jbeta primers. This table comes from immunoSEQ multiplex PCR, and its TCRdb copy is limited to in-frame clones, with some not included. The sample lists some 150,000 clones; roughly three quarters were seen once. The sample consisted of PBMCs. The receptors were sampled from a woman in her fifties or sixties in good health and CMV-seronegative.

This rearrangement joins TRBV9 to TRBJ2-1, with 10 bases identical to TRBD1. Looked up from germline, CDR1 is SGDLS and CDR2 is YYNGEE. J was trimmed by 4 bases and V by 2 bases; bases with no gene match: 6. The CDR3 is made up of 16 amino acids. CDR3 DNA sequence: TGTGCCAGCAGCGTGAGCGGGACAGGGGTGTACAATGAGCAGTTCTTC. Translating it yields CASSVSGTGVYNEQFF.

This clone has a single count. The chain carries TRBV11-2 and TRBJ2-2; weak D call: TRBD1 (7 bases). Per germline, CDR1 SGHAT and CDR2 FQNNGV. Trimming removed 1 base at V and 7 bases at J, with 16 bases between. CDR3 length: 16 residues. The CDR3 loop is CASSLGGGSGVGELFF. The CDR3 coding sequence is TGTGCCAGCAGCTTAGGAGGGGGCTCGGGGGTCGGGGAGCTGTTTTTT. Filled out from reference TRBV11-2 and TRBJ2-2, the complete variable domain reads EAGVAQSPRYKIIEKRQSVAFWCNPISGHATLYWYQQILGQGPKLLIQFQNNGVVDDSQLPKDRFSAERLKGVDSTLKIQPAKLEDSAVYLCASSLGGGSGVGELFFGEGSRLTVL.

The CDR3 sequence is CAWKNVHEGENEKLFF. In DNA form, the CDR3 reads TGTGCCTGGAAGAATGTCCACGAGGGTGAGAATGAAAAACTGTTTTTT. This chain links TRBV30 with TRBJ1-4; D not certain. Trimming pared 4 bases from V and 5 bases from J, leaving 20 bases between. In germline, CDR1 is GTSNPN, CDR2 SVGIG (reference sequence). This CDR3 spans 16 amino acids.

The chain joins TRBV4-1 to TRBJ2-1; 8 positions match TRBD1. The CDR3 is 14 amino acids. V was clipped by 3 bases and J by 4 bases; unmatched bases: 2. The germline gives CDR1 MGHRA, CDR2 YSYEKL. The CDR3 bases are TGCGCCAGCAGCCAGGGGGACAGGTACAATGAGCAGTTCTTC. Its translation: CASSQGDRYNEQFF.

This chain links TRBV7-2 with TRBJ1-1; the D gene is possibly TRBD1 (6 bases). V was trimmed by 3 bases and J by 5 bases, leaving 10 bases between them. In germline, CDR1 is SGHTA, CDR2 FQGNSA. The CDR3 runs 13 residues. The CDR3 here is CASSFDRGTEAFF. The CDR3 nucleotides are TGTGCCAGCAGCTTCGATAGGGGGACTGAAGCTTTCTTT.

The chain combines TRBV27 with TRBJ1-5; unclear D gene. V was trimmed by 0 bases and J by 6 bases, leaving 6 bases between them. The germline V gene encodes CDR1 MNHEY and CDR2 SMNVEV (reference sequence). The CDR3 covers 13 residues. The CDR3 protein is CASSLSGFQPQHF. The CDR3 DNA follows: TGTGCCAGCAGTTTATCGGGCTTTCAGCCCCAGCATTTT.

This chain joins TRBV15 and TRBJ1-2; TRBD1 matches at 11 bases. This CDR3 comprises 16 residues. J was trimmed by 4 bases and V by 0 bases; bases with no gene match: 4. Looked up from germline, CDR1 is LNHNV and CDR2 is YYDKDF (reference sequence). The CDR3 is CATSRDTGTGGYGYTF. CDR3 nucleotides: TGTGCCACCAGCAGAGACACCGGGACAGGGGGCTATGGCTACACCTTC.

This clone has just one count. The chain is built from TRBV7-2 and TRBJ1-2; TRBD1 matches at 7 bases. The CDR3 is 13 amino acids. CDR1 is SGHTA, CDR2 FQGNSA, per germline. V shed 5 bases and J 4 bases; nucleotides not matched to a gene: 4. CDR3 coding DNA: TGTGCCAGCAGCCAGGGGGGAGCCTATGGCTACACCTTC. It yields the protein CASSQGGAYGYTF. The full variable domain, in which reference TRBV7-2 and TRBJ1-2 provide the parts outside the CDR3, is GAGVSQSPSNKVTEKGKDVELRCDPISGHTALYWYRQSLGQGLEFLIYFQGNSAPDKSGLPSDRFSAERTGGSVSTLTIQRTQQEDSAVYLCASSQGGAYGYTFGSGTRLTVV.

The genes are TRBV5-4 and TRBJ2-5; possibly TRBD1 for D (5 bases). The CDR3 is 13 residues long. V was trimmed by 5 bases and J by 4 bases, leaving 12 bases between them. CDR1 is SGHNT, CDR2 YYREEE, per germline (reference sequence). CDR3 nucleotide sequence: TGTGCCAGCAGTTTTAGACAGAGAGAGACCCAGTACTTC. Encoded protein: CASSFRQRETQYF.

The chain joins TRBV6-4 to TRBJ2-3, with 13 bases aligning to TRBD2. Germline V gene data show CDR1 as MRHNA and CDR2 as SNTAGT. The trim removed 6 bases at V and 0 bases at J, leaving 3 bases unmatched. CDR3 length: 16 amino acids. CDR3 sequence: CASSETSGGSTDTQYF. The CDR3 nucleotides read TGTGCCAGCAGCGAGACTAGCGGGGGGAGCACAGATACGCAGTATTTT.

V and J are TRBV29-1 and TRBJ1-3, with D possibly matching TRBD1 (6 bases). The CDR3 has 15 residues. CDR1 is SQVTM, CDR2 ANQGSEA, per germline. Trimming removed 6 bases at V and 0 bases at J, with 15 bases between. The CDR3 sequence is CSVSEGQNSGNTIYF. CDR3 nucleotide sequence: TGCAGCGTCAGCGAGGGACAAAACTCTGGAAACACCATATATTTT.

The chain combines TRBV7-2 with TRBJ2-5; tentative D call: TRBD1 (5 bases). This CDR3 region has 14 residues. V lost 7 bases and J lost 2, with 14 bases in between. Germline loops: CDR1 SGHTA, CDR2 FQGNSA. CDR3 region: CASTVGPGQETQYF. For the CDR3, the DNA is TGTGCCAGCACCGTGGGCCCAGGGCAAGAGACCCAGTACTTC.

The chain recombines TRBV7-2 with TRBJ2-1; 7 bases are shared with TRBD1. The V and J ends lost 3 bases and 5 bases, in that order; junction bases with no gene match: 10. This CDR3 spans 16 amino acids. Germline-derived CDR1 and CDR2 are SGHTA and FQGNSA. The CDR3 reads CASSFHPGQPNNEQFF. CDR3 sequence (DNA): TGTGCCAGCAGCTTTCATCCGGGACAGCCCAACAATGAGCAGTTCTTC.

The chain is built from TRBV5-1 and TRBJ2-1; 10 positions agree with TRBD1. The CDR3 has 17 amino acids. The V segment lost 4 bases and the J segment 13 bases; nucleotides outside the gene matches: 20. The germline gives CDR1 SGHRS, CDR2 YFSETQ. The CDR3 DNA reads as TGCGCCAGCAGCAGTAGACGGGACAGGGGCTCCCTCGGGTCTCAGTTCTTC. Translated, it gives CASSSRRDRGSLGSQFF.

This chain joins TRBV7-2 and TRBJ1-1, with 8 bases aligning to TRBD1. V lost 5 bases, J lost 3 bases, and 8 bases stayed unmatched. The V gene's germline CDR1 is SGHTA and CDR2 FQGNSA. This CDR3 comprises 15 residues. The CDR3 here is CASSLRTGSYTEAFF. CDR3 in DNA: TGTGCCAGCAGCCTGCGGACAGGGAGCTACACTGAAGCTTTCTTT.

The chain uses TRBV7-9 and TRBJ2-5; 7 bases agree with TRBD1. V was pared by 5 bases and J by 10 bases, with 16 bases of the junction left unmatched. The V gene's germline CDR1 is SEHNR and CDR2 FQNEAQ (reference sequence). The CDR3 contains 15 residues. The CDR3 nucleotides read TGTGCCAGCAGCCCCCCCCTCGACAGGGTGAATGGCCAGTACTTC. This gives the protein CASSPPLDRVNGQYF.

Note on this clone: At one end, the junction sequence differs from germline, possibly due to a read error. The sample contains more than one DNA sequence encoding this CDR3. The chain carries TRBV27 and TRBJ1-1; D gene unclear. Germline CDR1 and CDR2: MNHEY and SMNVEV (reference sequence). This CDR3 region has 14 residues. This CDR3 reads CASSQASILAQAFF. DNA of the CDR3: TGTGCCAGCAGCCAGGCGAGCATCCTGGCGCAAGCTTTTTTT.

The chain carries TRBV7-2 and TRBJ2-7, with D tentatively TRBD1 (5 bases). Trimming took 5 bases from V and 4 from J, leaving 12 bases between them. The CDR3 totals 13 residues. Germline values: CDR1 SGHTA, CDR2 FQGNSA. The CDR3 here is CASSRWGSYEQYF. The CDR3 bases are TGTGCCAGCAGCCGGTGGGGCTCATACGAGCAGTACTTC.

V and J are TRBV21-1 and TRBJ2-7; the table's D call, TRBD1, has no DNA check behind it. TRBV21-1 constitutes a pseudogene. The CDR3 contains 16 residues. The CDR3 reads CASSKASRTGFDEQYF. In DNA form, the CDR3 reads TGTGCCAGCAGCAAAGCGTCTCGGACAGGGTTCGACGAGCAGTACTTC.

This chain uses TRBV19 with TRBJ2-1; weak D call: TRBD1 (6 bases). The germline V and J ends were trimmed by 4 bases and 3 bases, with 13 bases remaining between them. The CDR3 spans 15 residues. Germline lookup yields CDR1 LNHDA and CDR2 SQIVND (reference sequence). Here the CDR3 DNA reads TGTGCCAGTAGTACGAACAGGGATCTCTACAATGAGCAGTTCTTC. This codes for CASSTNRDLYNEQFF.

The chain links TRBV29-1 to TRBJ1-2; tentative D call: TRBD1 (5 bases). This CDR3 has 16 amino acids. Germline V lookup: CDR1 SQVTM, CDR2 ANQGSEA. With 4 bases removed from V and 3 bases from J, the gap between germline ends came to 21 bases. CDR3 bases: TGCAGCGTTGCATTGGGGCAGGGAGGGGTGGACTATGGCTACACCTTC. Translation gives CSVALGQGGVDYGYTF.

V usage is TRBV6-5 and J usage is TRBJ2-7; no clear D gene. The V gene lost 3 bases and the J gene lost 1 base, with 10 bases spanning the gap. CDR3 length: 14 residues. Germline lookup yields CDR1 MNHEY and CDR2 SVGAGI. CDR3 residues: CASSYSPGSYEQYF. The DNA for the CDR3 is TGTGCCAGCAGTTATTCCCCAGGTTCCTACGAGCAGTACTTC.

This chain joins TRBV29-1 and TRBJ2-2; TRBD1 aligns across 8 bases. The V and J ends lost 6 bases and 6 bases, in that order; junction bases with no gene match: 9. Germline V gene sequence: CDR1 SQVTM, CDR2 ANQGSEA. This CDR3 region has 14 residues. CDR3 nucleotide sequence: TGCAGCGTACCCGGGACAGGCTACGCCGGGGAGCTGTTTTTT. As protein: CSVPGTGYAGELFF.

The V gene is TRBV27, the J gene TRBJ2-5; unclear D gene. The CDR3 runs to 15 residues. Germline V gene sequence: CDR1 MNHEY, CDR2 SMNVEV (reference sequence). V lost 4 bases and J 4 bases, leaving 16 bases between the germline ends. CDR3 nucleotides: TGTGCCAGCAGTTCTGACCGGAACAGTCCAGAGACCCAGTACTTC. It translates to CASSSDRNSPETQYF.